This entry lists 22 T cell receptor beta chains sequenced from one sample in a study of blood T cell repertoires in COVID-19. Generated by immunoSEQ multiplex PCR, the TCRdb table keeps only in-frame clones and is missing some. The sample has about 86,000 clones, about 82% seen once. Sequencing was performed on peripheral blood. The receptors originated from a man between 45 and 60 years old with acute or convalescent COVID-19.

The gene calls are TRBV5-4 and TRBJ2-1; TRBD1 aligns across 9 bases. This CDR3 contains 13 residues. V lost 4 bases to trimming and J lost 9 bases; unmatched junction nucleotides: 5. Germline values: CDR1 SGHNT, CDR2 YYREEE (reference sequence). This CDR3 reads CASSNGQGFEQFF. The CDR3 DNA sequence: TGTGCCAGCAGCAACGGACAGGGGTTTGAGCAGTTCTTC.

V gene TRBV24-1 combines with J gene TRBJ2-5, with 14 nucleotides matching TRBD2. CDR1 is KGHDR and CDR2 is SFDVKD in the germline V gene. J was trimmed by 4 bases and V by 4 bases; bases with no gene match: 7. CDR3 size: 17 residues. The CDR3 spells CATSDPGLAGGRETQYF. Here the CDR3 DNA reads TGTGCCACCAGTGACCCCGGACTAGCGGGAGGTCGAGAGACCCAGTACTTC.

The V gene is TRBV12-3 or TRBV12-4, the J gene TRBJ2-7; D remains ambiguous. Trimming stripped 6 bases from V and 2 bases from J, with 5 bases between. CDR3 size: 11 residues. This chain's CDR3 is CASSRAYEQYF. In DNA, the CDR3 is TGTGCCAGCAGCCGGGCCTACGAGCAGTACTTC.

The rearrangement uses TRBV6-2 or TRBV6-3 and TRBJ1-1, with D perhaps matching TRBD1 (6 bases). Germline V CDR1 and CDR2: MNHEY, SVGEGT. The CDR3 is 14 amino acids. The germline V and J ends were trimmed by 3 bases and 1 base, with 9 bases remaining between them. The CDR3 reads CASSYHRENTEAFF. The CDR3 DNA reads TGTGCCAGCAGTTATCACAGGGAGAACACTGAAGCTTTCTTT.

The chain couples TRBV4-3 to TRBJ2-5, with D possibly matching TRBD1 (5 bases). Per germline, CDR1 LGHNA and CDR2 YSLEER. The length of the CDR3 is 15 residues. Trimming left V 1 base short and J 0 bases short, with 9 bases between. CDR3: CASSQGQLYQETQYF. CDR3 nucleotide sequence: TGCGCCAGCAGCCAAGGACAGCTGTACCAAGAGACCCAGTACTTC.

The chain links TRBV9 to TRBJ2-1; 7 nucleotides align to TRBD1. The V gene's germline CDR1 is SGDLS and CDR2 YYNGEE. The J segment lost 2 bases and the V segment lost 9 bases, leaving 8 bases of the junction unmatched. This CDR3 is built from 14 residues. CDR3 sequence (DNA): TGTGCCACTCACGCCGGGACAGCCTACAATGAGCAGTTCTTC. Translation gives CATHAGTAYNEQFF.

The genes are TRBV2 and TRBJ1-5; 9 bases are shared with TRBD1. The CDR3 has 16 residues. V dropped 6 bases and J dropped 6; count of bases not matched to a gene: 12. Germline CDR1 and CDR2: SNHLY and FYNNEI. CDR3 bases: TGTGCCAGCAGAATAACCGGGACAGGGTTCACTCAGCCCCAGCATTTT. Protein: CASRITGTGFTQPQHF. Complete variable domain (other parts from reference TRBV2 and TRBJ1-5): EPEVTQTPSHQVTQMGQEVILRCVPISNHLYFYWYRQILGQKVEFLVSFYNNEISEKSEIFDDQFSVERPDGSNFTLKIRSTKLEDSAMYFCASRITGTGFTQPQHFGDGTRLSIL.

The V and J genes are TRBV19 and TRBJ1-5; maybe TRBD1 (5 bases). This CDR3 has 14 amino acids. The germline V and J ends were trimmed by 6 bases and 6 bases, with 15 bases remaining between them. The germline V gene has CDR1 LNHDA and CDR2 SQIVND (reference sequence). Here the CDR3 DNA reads TGTGCCAGTAGGGGAATCTCTAGGGGTCAGCCCCAGCATTTT. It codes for CASRGISRGQPQHF.

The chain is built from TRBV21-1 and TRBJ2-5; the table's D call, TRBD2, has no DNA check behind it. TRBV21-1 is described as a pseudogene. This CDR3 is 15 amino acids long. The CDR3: CASSKRTGCKETQYF. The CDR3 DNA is TGTGCCAGCAGCAAAAGGACGGGGTGTAAAGAGACCCAGTACTTC.

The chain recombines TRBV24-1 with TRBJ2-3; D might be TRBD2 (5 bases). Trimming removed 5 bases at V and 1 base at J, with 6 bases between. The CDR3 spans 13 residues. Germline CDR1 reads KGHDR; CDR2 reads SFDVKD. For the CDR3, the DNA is TGTGCCACCAGTGGTAGCGGCACAGATACGCAGTATTTT. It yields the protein CATSGSGTDTQYF.

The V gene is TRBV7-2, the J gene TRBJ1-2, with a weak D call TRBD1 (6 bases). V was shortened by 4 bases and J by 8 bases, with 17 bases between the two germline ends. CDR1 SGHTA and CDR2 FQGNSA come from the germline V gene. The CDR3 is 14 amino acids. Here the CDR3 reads CASSSVEGVPGYTF. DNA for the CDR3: TGTGCCAGCAGCTCCGTCGAGGGGGTTCCAGGCTACACCTTC.

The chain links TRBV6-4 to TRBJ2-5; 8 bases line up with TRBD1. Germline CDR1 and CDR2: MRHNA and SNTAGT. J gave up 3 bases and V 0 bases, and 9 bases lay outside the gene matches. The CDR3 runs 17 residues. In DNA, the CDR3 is TGTGCCAGCAGTGACTCCGCCGGGACAGGCGCTAAAGAGACCCAGTACTTC. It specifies CASSDSAGTGAKETQYF.

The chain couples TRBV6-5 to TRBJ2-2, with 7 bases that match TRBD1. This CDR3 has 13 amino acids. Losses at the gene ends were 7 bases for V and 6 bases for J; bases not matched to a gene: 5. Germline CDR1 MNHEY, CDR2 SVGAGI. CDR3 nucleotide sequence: TGTGCCAGCAAAAGACAGGGCGCCGGGGAGCTGTTTTTT. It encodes CASKRQGAGELFF.

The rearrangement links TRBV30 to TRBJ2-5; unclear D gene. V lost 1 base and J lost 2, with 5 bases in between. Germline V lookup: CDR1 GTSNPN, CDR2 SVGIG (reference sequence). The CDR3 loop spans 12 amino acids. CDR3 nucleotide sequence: TGTGCCTGGAGTGCTTTGCAAGAGACCCAGTACTTC. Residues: CAWSALQETQYF.

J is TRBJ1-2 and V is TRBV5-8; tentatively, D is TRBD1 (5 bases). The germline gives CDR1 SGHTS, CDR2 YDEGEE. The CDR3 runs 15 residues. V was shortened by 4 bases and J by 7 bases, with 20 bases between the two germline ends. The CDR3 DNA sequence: TGTGCCAGCAGCACCTCGGGGGGTATGATGGTTGGCTACACCTTC. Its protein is CASSTSGGMMVGYTF.

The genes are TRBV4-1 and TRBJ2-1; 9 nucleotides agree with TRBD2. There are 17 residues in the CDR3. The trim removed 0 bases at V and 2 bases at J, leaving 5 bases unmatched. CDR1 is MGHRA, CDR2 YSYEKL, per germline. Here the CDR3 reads CASSQEIAGGAYNEQFF. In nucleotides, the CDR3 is TGCGCCAGCAGCCAAGAAATTGCGGGAGGGGCCTACAATGAGCAGTTCTTC.

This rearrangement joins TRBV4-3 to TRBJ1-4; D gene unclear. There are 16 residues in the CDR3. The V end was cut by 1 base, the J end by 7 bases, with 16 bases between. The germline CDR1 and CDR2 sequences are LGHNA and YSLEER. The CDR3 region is CASSQGLTVLSEKLFF. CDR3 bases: TGCGCCAGCAGCCAAGGACTTACGGTCCTTTCTGAAAAACTGTTTTTT.

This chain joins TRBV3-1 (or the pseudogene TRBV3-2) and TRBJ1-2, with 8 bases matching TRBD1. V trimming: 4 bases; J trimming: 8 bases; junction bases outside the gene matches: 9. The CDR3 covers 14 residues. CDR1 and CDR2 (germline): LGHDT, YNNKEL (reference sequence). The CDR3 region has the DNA TGTGCCAGCAGCCCCGGACAGGGAATGGGAGGCTACACCTTC. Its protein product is CASSPGQGMGGYTF.

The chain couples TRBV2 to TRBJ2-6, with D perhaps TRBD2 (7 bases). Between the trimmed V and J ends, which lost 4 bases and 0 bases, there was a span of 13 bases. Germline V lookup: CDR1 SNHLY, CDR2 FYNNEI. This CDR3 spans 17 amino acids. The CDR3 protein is CASSAGGRLSGANVLTF. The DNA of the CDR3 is TGTGCCAGCAGTGCCGGGGGGCGCCTCTCTGGGGCCAACGTCCTGACTTTC.

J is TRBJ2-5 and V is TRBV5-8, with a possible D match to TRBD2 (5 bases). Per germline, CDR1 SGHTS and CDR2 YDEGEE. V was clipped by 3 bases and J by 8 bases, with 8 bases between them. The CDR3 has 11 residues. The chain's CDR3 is CASSSPSTQYF. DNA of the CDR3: TGTGCCAGCAGCTCACCTAGCACCCAGTACTTC. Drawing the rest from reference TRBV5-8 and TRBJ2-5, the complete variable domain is EAGVTQSPTHLIKTRGQQATLRCSPISGHTSVYWYQQALGLGLQFLLWYDEGEERNRGNFPPRFSGRQFPNYSSELNVNALELEDSALYLCASSSPSTQYFGPGTRLLVL.

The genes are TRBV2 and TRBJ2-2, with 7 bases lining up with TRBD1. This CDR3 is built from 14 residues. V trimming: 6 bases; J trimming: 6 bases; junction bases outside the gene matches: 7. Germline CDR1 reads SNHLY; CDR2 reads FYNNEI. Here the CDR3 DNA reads TGTGCCAGCAGCCTACAGGGGTGGGCCGGGGAGCTGTTTTTT. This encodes CASSLQGWAGELFF.

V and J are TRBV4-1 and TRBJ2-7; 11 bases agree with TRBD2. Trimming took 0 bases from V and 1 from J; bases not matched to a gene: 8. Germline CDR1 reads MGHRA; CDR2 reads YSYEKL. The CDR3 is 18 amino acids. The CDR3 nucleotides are TGCGCCAGCAGCCAAGATCTCAGTGGGACTAGCGGATCCTACGAGCAGTACTTC. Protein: CASSQDLSGTSGSYEQYF.